Detailed here is one TCR beta chain. These data originate in a study of technical replicates of blood from a few donors. The germline V and J ends were trimmed by 4 bases and 4 bases, with 13 bases remaining between them. Germline CDR1 and CDR2: SGHRS and YFSETQ. The CDR3 is made up of 14 amino acids. Assay used: immunoSEQ multiplex PCR; TCRdb lists only in-frame clones, some missing. Of 60,000 to 75,000 clones in the sample, 95% to 97% were seen once. This receptor was identified in a human donor in good health. This chain joins TRBV5-1 and TRBJ2-3, with D perhaps matching TRBD1 (6 bases). Specimen: T cells isolated from PBMCs. The CDR3 bases are TGCGCCAGCAGCCCAGGGGAAGGAGCAGATACGCAGTATTTT. Residues: CASSPGEGADTQYF.